This is a list of T cell receptor beta chains from one sample in a study of response to subunit inactivated influenza vaccine. TCRdb reprocessed the RT-PCR reads with MiXCR, giving one entry per CDR3 protein. The sample includes 630,000 or so distinct CDR3 sequences, around 14% of them seen just once. The source material was PBMCs from blood, sampled about 13 days after vaccination. The receptors originated from a middle-aged man who received an inactivated influenza vaccine. The conserved cysteine and the conserved F or W are not part of the CDR3 here. D genes are given only for firm matches.

v_call	cdr3_length	d_call	cdr3_aa
TRBV6-1	11	-	ASSRHRNQPQH
TRBV28	14	TRBD1	ASSLWTGGRDGELF
TRBV7-9	13	TRBD1	ASSHVRGQGEKLF
TRBV9	12	-	ASSPSRGLYEQY
TRBV3-1	12	TRBD1	ASSLQGPGYGYT
TRBV7-9	10	-	ASSLTGSQRV
TRBV4-1	13	TRBD1	ASRRQGPNTGELF
TRBV5-1	13	TRBD1	ASSSQGATNEKLF
TRBV3-1	12	TRBD1	ASSQLQGPYEQY
TRBV14	11	-	ASSQASSIVGF
TRBV20-1	10	-	SAVGSQEKLF
TRBV5-1	11	-	ASSTPTAYEQY
TRBV15	13	TRBD1	ATSRDLPQGQEQY
TRBV11-2	13	TRBD2	ASSPELAGVGELF
TRBV6-2/TRBV6-3	12	-	ASSYPGSNTEAF
TRBV3-1	13	TRBD2	ASSPASGGYNEQF
TRBV6-1	15	-	ASSDWLGLPENYGYT
TRBV12-3/TRBV12-4	9	-	ASTPGIEAF
TRBV4-1	13	TRBD1	ASSQGGQGADTQY
TRBV5-1	15	-	ASSWGPNLSGANVLT
TRBV29-1	11	TRBD2	SVTGRAAHEQY
TRBV7-2	13	-	ASSSGGGANEKLF
TRBV14	11	-	ASSQEWRAEQY
TRBV5-1	12	-	ASSSGPSSYEQY
TRBV6-6	10	-	ASSYVANEQY
TRBV30	14	-	AWVGIGGPAYNEQF
TRBV7-2	13	-	ATTGNDPRTDTQY
TRBV29-1	11	-	SVAPGTSYEQY
TRBV5-5	14	-	ASSRLGGEVNQPQH
TRBV20-1	10	TRBD1	SAKGTGPGYT
TRBV10-3	12	-	AISEGIRQETQY
TRBV28	14	-	ASSLWGPGTGEKLF
TRBV3-1	11	-	ASSQETRGGYT
TRBV24-1	13	TRBD1	ATPHRDRNSYEQY
TRBV2	11	-	ASSRDWGTEAF